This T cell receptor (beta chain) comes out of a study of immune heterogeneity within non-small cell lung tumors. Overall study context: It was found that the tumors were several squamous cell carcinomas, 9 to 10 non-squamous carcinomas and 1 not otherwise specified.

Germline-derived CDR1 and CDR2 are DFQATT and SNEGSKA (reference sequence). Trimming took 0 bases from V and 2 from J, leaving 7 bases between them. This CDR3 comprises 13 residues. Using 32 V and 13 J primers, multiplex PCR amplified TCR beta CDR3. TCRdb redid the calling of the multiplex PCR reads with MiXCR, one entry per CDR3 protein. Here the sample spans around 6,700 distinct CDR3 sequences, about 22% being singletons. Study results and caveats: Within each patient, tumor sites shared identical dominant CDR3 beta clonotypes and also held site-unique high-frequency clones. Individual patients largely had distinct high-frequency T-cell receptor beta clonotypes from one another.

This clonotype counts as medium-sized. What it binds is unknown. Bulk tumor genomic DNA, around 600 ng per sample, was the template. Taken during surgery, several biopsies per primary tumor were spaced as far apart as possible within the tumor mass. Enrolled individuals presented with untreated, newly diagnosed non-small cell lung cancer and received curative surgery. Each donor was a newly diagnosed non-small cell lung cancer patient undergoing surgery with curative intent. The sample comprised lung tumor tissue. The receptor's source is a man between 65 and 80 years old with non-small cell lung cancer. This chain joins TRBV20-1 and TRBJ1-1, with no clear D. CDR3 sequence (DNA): TGCAGTGCTAGAGATCCTACTAACACTGAAGCTTTCTTT. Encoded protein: CSARDPTNTEAFF.